A selection of T cell receptor beta chains follows, all from one sample in a study of cytotoxic CD8 clonotypes in ibrutinib-treated CLL. Profiled with immunoSEQ multiplex PCR; TCRdb holds only in-frame clones, not every one. The repertoire consists of 250,000 to 350,000 clones, with around 77% occurring once and the leading ten covering around 5.1%. The specimen comprised PBMCs, sampled at disease progression, from a patient treated with ibrutinib. Receptors originate from a human donor with chronic lymphocytic leukemia. The CDR3 runs from the conserved cysteine through the conserved F or W. A D gene is named only where the DNA matches it firmly. Only part of the rows carry a size: once, few, many, or a class if the clone is expanded.

D gene	clone size	V gene	J gene	CDR3 protein	CDR3 DNA
TRBD1	NA	TRBV7-9	TRBJ2-7	CASSSPTPSGQGAYEQYF	TGTGCCAGCAGCTCACCTACTCCCTCGGGACAGGGGGCCTACGAGCAGTACTTC
TRBD2	NA	TRBV27	TRBJ2-5	CASSLSAGGPFQETQYF	TGTGCCAGCAGTTTATCGGCGGGAGGGCCATTTCAAGAGACCCAGTACTTC
NA	NA	TRBV5-4	TRBJ2-3	CASSWEPSTDTQYF	TGTGCCAGCAGCTGGGAGCCTAGCACAGATACGCAGTATTTT
NA	NA	TRBV4-1	TRBJ1-2	CASSQEGGRASTAYGYTF	TGCGCCAGCAGCCAAGAGGGCGGTAGGGCCAGTACCGCCTATGGCTACACCTTC
NA	few	TRBV9	TRBJ1-4	CASSLGGATNEKLFF	TGTGCCAGCAGCCTTGGGGGGGCAACTAATGAAAAACTGTTTTTT
TRBD1	NA	TRBV4-1	TRBJ2-4	CASSQLWQGANIQYF	TGCGCCAGCAGCCAATTATGGCAGGGGGCGAACATTCAGTACTTC
NA	once	TRBV4-1	TRBJ2-3	CASSHPWSGDTQYF	TGCGCCAGCAGCCATCCTTGGAGTGGTGATACGCAGTATTTT
NA	NA	TRBV18	TRBJ1-2	CASSPQGVGYGYTF	TGTGCCAGCTCACCACAGGGGGTCGGCTATGGCTACACCTTC
TRBD2	NA	TRBV18	TRBJ2-5	CASSRLAYVQETQYF	TGTGCCAGCTCACGACTAGCGTACGTACAAGAGACCCAGTACTTC
NA	NA	TRBV10-3	TRBJ2-2	CAISETSIKRVAGELFF	TGTGCCATCAGTGAGACTAGTATCAAACGGGTGGCCGGGGAGCTGTTTTTT
NA	once	TRBV10-3	TRBJ2-7	CAIRGGTAGYEQYF	TGTGCCATCAGGGGGGGGACAGCTGGTTACGAGCAGTACTTC
TRBD2	NA	TRBV13	TRBJ2-1	CASSLGGLAIQEQFF	TGTGCCAGCAGCTTAGGGGGACTAGCTATTCAGGAGCAGTTCTTC
NA	NA	TRBV7-9	TRBJ1-1	CASSLAASGGADTEAFF	TGTGCCAGCAGCTTAGCGGCCTCCGGGGGCGCGGACACTGAAGCTTTCTTT
TRBD1	NA	TRBV6-1	TRBJ1-2	CASNRDRPNYGYTF	TGTGCCAGCAACCGGGACAGACCTAACTATGGCTACACCTTC
NA	NA	TRBV9	TRBJ2-7	CASSVGSDSYEQYF	TGTGCCAGCAGCGTAGGGTCCGACAGCTACGAGCAGTACTTC
NA	NA	TRBV6-1	TRBJ2-3	CASRAGSTDTQYF	TGTGCCAGCAGGGCCGGGAGCACAGATACGCAGTATTTT
TRBD1	NA	TRBV11-2	TRBJ2-7	CASSLTGVTYEQYF	TGTGCCAGCAGCTTAACAGGGGTGACCTACGAGCAGTACTTC
NA	NA	TRBV29-1	TRBJ2-7	CSARDGYEQYF	TGCAGCGCCCGGGACGGATACGAGCAGTACTTC
NA	NA	TRBV2	TRBJ2-7	CASSPPLLVRYEQYF	TGTGCCAGCAGCCCTCCCCTACTAGTACGTTACGAGCAGTACTTC
NA	NA	TRBV2	TRBJ1-5	CASSEGEHGYYSNQPQHF	TGTGCCAGCAGTGAGGGAGAGCACGGCTATTATAGCAATCAGCCCCAGCATTTT
TRBD1	once	TRBV5-1	TRBJ2-4	CASSLGQGLAKNIQYF	TGCGCCAGCAGCTTGGGACAGGGTCTAGCCAAAAACATTCAGTACTTC
NA	NA	TRBV5-5	TRBJ2-7	CASSLRVPEQYF	TGTGCCAGCAGCTTGCGGGTCCCGGAGCAGTACTTC
NA	NA	TRBV9	TRBJ2-3	CASSVGGWNTDTQYF	TGTGCCAGCAGCGTAGGGGGTTGGAACACAGATACGCAGTATTTT
NA	NA	TRBV7-9	TRBJ1-6	CASSKDNSPLHF	TGTGCCAGCAGCAAAGACAATTCACCCCTCCACTTT
NA	NA	TRBV6-6	TRBJ1-2	CASSYGGEYGYTF	TGTGCCAGCAGTTACGGGGGGGAGTATGGCTACACCTTC
NA	NA	TRBV10-3	TRBJ1-6	CAISESRGGSRSPLHF	TGTGCCATCAGTGAGTCACGGGGGGGGAGTCGGTCACCCCTCCACTTT
NA	NA	TRBV5-1	TRBJ1-1	CASSLYGDHTEAFF	TGCGCCAGCAGCTTGTATGGGGATCACACTGAAGCTTTCTTT
NA	NA	TRBV27	TRBJ1-2	CASSFVPTANYGYTF	TGTGCCAGCAGTTTTGTCCCTACAGCTAACTATGGCTACACCTTC
TRBD1	NA	TRBV7-2	TRBJ1-2	CASSWAGTGGYGYTF	TGTGCCAGCAGCTGGGCCGGGACAGGGGGTTATGGCTACACCTTC
TRBD2	NA	TRBV18	TRBJ2-7	CASSPGLAGVGAYEQYF	TGTGCCAGCTCACCAGGACTAGCGGGAGTAGGTGCCTACGAGCAGTACTTC
NA	NA	TRBV7-6	TRBJ2-7	CASSLGLAYEQYF	TGTGCCAGCAGCTTAGGGTTGGCCTACGAGCAGTACTTC
NA	NA	TRBV7-9	TRBJ2-7	CASSPGQKPGHEQYF	TGTGCCAGCAGTCCCGGCCAGAAACCCGGGCACGAGCAGTACTTC
NA	NA	TRBV12-5	TRBJ2-3	CASGYGSTDTQYF	TGTGCTAGTGGCTACGGGTCCACAGATACGCAGTATTTT
TRBD1	NA	TRBV19	TRBJ2-6	CASSRIQGYSGANVLTF	TGTGCCAGTAGCCGCATACAGGGGTACTCTGGGGCCAACGTCCTGACTTTC
TRBD2	NA	TRBV29-1	TRBJ2-1	CSVEGLAGGGSYNEQFF	TGCAGCGTGGAAGGACTAGCGGGAGGGGGCTCCTACAATGAGCAGTTCTTC
NA	NA	TRBV5-5	TRBJ1-1	CASSLDVNTEAFF	TGTGCCAGCAGCTTGGATGTAAACACTGAAGCTTTCTTT
NA	NA	TRBV29-1	TRBJ1-1	CSVNRPLPTVNTEAFF	TGCAGCGTTAACCGCCCACTTCCGACGGTGAACACTGAAGCTTTCTTT
TRBD1	NA	TRBV28	TRBJ2-5	CASSLSGPGQGVETQYF	TGTGCCAGCAGTTTATCCGGTCCGGGACAGGGTGTAGAGACCCAGTACTTC
NA	NA	TRBV27	TRBJ1-1	CASSRRQSMNTEAFF	TGTGCCAGCAGTCGCAGACAGTCCATGAACACTGAAGCTTTCTTT
TRBD1	NA	TRBV5-1	TRBJ1-1	CASSRKGGSNTEAFF	TGCGCCAGCAGCCGAAAAGGGGGCTCCAACACTGAAGCTTTCTTT
TRBD2	NA	TRBV6-5	TRBJ2-5	CASSSSGGEGETQYF	TGTGCCAGCAGTTCGAGCGGGGGGGAGGGAGAGACCCAGTACTTC
NA	once	TRBV2	TRBJ2-6	CASSVRGVGNNVLTF	TGTGCCAGCAGTGTCAGGGGGGTGGGGAACAACGTCCTGACTTTC
NA	NA	TRBV18	TRBJ1-5	CASSLEGGSWNQPQHF	TGTGCCAGCTCACTCGAGGGAGGGTCTTGGAATCAGCCCCAGCATTTT
NA	NA	TRBV7-3	TRBJ1-1	CASSYGGYTEAFF	TGTGCCAGCAGCTACGGAGGTTACACTGAAGCTTTCTTT
NA	NA	TRBV10-3	TRBJ2-7	CAISGDGGRSYEQYF	TGTGCCATCAGTGGGGATGGGGGCAGGAGCTACGAGCAGTACTTC
TRBD2	NA	TRBV5-4	TRBJ2-3	CASSHTLAGKDTQYF	TGTGCCAGCAGCCACACACTAGCGGGGAAAGATACGCAGTATTTT